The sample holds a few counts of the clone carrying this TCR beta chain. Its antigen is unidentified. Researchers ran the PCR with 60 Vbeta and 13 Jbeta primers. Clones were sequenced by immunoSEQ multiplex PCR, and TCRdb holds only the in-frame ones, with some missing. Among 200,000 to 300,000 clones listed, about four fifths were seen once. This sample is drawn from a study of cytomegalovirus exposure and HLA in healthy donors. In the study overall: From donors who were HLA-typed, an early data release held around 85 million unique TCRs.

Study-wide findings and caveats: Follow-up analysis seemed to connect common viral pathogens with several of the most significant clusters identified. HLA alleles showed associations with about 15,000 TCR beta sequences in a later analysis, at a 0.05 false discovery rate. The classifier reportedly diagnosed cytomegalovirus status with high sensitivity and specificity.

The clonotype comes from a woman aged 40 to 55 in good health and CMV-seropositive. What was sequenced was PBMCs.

This chain's CDR3 is CASSGGAGRAYEQYF. For the CDR3, the DNA is TGTGCCAGTTCCGGGGGAGCGGGGCGTGCCTACGAGCAGTACTTC. The rearrangement links TRBV19 to TRBJ2-7, with 7 bases aligning to TRBD2. The CDR3 covers 15 residues. CDR1 is LNHDA and CDR2 is SQIVND in the germline V gene (reference sequence). With V trimmed by 8 bases and J by 2 bases, 12 bases remained unmatched.